Each of the 16 T cell receptor beta chains below was sequenced from the same sample in a study of vaccination and CD4 T cells after COVID-19. As to treatment: approximately 9-day PBMC culture with coronavirus spike peptide pools or control peptides (ViraFEST assay). It was before the COVID-19 pandemic (2011-2018) that the unexposed donor's CD4+ T cells were collected. Sequencing of DNA taken from cultured CD4+ T cells relied on the Oncomine TCR Beta short-read assay. TCRdb re-analysed the PCR reads in MiXCR, keeping a single row per CDR3 protein. The table shows about 9,000 distinct CDR3 sequences, with over 45% occurring only once. No antigens are known for them. Sample: CD4+ T cells from blood, cultured in vitro. These receptors all come from a human donor in good health.

The chain joins TRBV4-3 to TRBJ1-2, with D perhaps matching TRBD1 (5 bases). With 0 bases removed from V and 4 bases from J, the gap between germline ends came to 12 bases. Germline V gene data show CDR1 as LGHNA and CDR2 as YSLEER. The CDR3 loop spans 15 amino acids. CDR3: CASSQDLVRAYGYTF. The CDR3 nucleotides are TGCGCCAGCAGCCAAGATCTTGTCAGGGCCTATGGCTACACCTTC.

The chain links TRBV6-5 to TRBJ2-5, with 9 positions matching TRBD2. The CDR3 has 16 amino acids. Germline CDR1 MNHEY, CDR2 SVGAGI. V lost 2 bases to trimming and J lost 5 bases; unmatched junction nucleotides: 9. CDR3 protein: CASSYGLAGREETQYF. The DNA of the CDR3 is TGTGCCAGCAGTTACGGGCTAGCGGGACGGGAGGAGACCCAGTACTTC.

This chain connects TRBV7-8 to TRBJ2-7; 10 bases align to TRBD2. This CDR3 contains 14 residues. Germline trimming cut 5 bases from V and 3 bases from J; bases unmatched to any gene: 4. The germline V gene has CDR1 SGHVS and CDR2 FQNEAQ. CDR3 protein: CASSMGLANYEQYF. Written as DNA, the CDR3 is TGTGCCAGCAGCATGGGACTAGCGAACTACGAGCAGTACTTC.

The chain combines TRBV20-1 with TRBJ2-3; D tentatively reads TRBD1 or TRBD2 (5 bases each). Trimming removed 6 bases from V and 4 bases from J, with 11 bases in between. Per the germline V gene, CDR1 is DFQATT and CDR2 is SNEGSKA (reference sequence). The CDR3 totals 12 residues. The CDR3 bases are TGCAGTGCGAATCGGGGCCCAGATACGCAGTATTTT. Amino acid sequence: CSANRGPDTQYF.

The V and J genes are TRBV24-1 and TRBJ2-2; D uncertain. Germline lookup yields CDR1 KGHDR and CDR2 SFDVKD. The CDR3 sequence is 13 residues long. V was trimmed by 9 bases and J by 2 bases, leaving 9 bases between them. CDR3 amino acids: CATAQRNTGELFF. CDR3 in DNA: TGTGCCACCGCGCAAAGAAACACCGGGGAGCTGTTTTTT.

The chain carries TRBV4-1 and TRBJ2-2; D is uncertain. Germline assignment: CDR1 MGHRA and CDR2 YSYEKL. The CDR3 runs to 15 residues. The V end was cut by 1 base, the J end by 7 bases, with 13 bases between. The CDR3 protein is CASSQVSSISGELFF. The CDR3 DNA sequence: TGCGCCAGCAGCCAAGTCTCCAGCATTAGCGGGGAGCTGTTTTTT.

In this sample, this clonotype turned up a few times. The CDR3 spells CASSPGGPSGNTIYF. CDR3 nucleotides: TGTGCCAGCAGCCCAGGGGGCCCCTCTGGAAACACCATATATTTT. This sequence joins TRBV7-9 and TRBJ1-3; 8 positions match TRBD1. CDR1 and CDR2 from the germline V gene are SEHNR and FQNEAQ (reference sequence). J was trimmed by 0 bases and V by 5 bases; bases with no gene match: 3. The CDR3 extends over 15 amino acids.

The V call is TRBV20-1, the J call TRBJ1-4; D not certain. The V end lost 3 bases, the J end lost 5 bases, and 13 bases lay between the germline ends. Germline CDR1 DFQATT, CDR2 SNEGSKA (reference sequence). CDR3 length equals 14 residues. CDR3 protein: CSASWASENEKLFF. The CDR3 DNA is TGCAGTGCTAGTTGGGCATCGGAGAATGAAAAACTGTTTTTT.

This clonotype was detected only once. The chain joins TRBV20-1 to TRBJ2-7; TRBD2 aligns across 10 bases. Germline CDR1 is DFQATT and CDR2 is SNEGSKA (reference sequence). Trimming removed 7 bases from V and 4 bases from J; junction bases left unmatched: 4. The length of the CDR3 is 12 residues. In DNA form, the CDR3 reads TGCAGTGTAAGCGGGGGGGTGTACGAGCAGTACTTC. Protein product: CSVSGGVYEQYF.

This chain uses TRBV27 with TRBJ1-5; 7 bases align to TRBD1. Germline assignment: CDR1 MNHEY and CDR2 SMNVEV (reference sequence). The CDR3 has 16 residues. The ends lost 2 bases at V and 9 bases at J; junction bases unmatched: 13. The CDR3 DNA sequence: TGTGCCAGCAGTTTAGTCGGGACAGCGCAATTTCGGCCCCAGCATTTT. Its translation is CASSLVGTAQFRPQHF.

The chain couples TRBV3-1 to TRBJ1-1; D gene ambiguous. Germline lookup yields CDR1 LGHDT and CDR2 YNNKEL (reference sequence). Trimming took off 2 bases at V and 1 base at J, with 5 bases between the two ends. This CDR3 has 13 amino acids. The CDR3 DNA reads as TGTGCCAGCAGCCAATTGGAGAACACTGAAGCTTTCTTT. It translates to CASSQLENTEAFF.

There are a few counts of this clonotype. The V and J genes are TRBV7-9 and TRBJ2-1; no reliable D call. This CDR3 comprises 11 residues. Trimming shortened V by 3 bases and J by 4 bases, and 1 base separated the two germline ends. In germline, CDR1 is SEHNR, CDR2 FQNEAQ (reference sequence). CDR3: CASSFYNEQFF. DNA of the CDR3: TGTGCCAGCAGCTTTTACAATGAGCAGTTCTTC. Full variable domain (remainder filled in from reference TRBV7-9 and TRBJ2-1): DTGVSQNPRHKITKRGQNVTFRCDPISEHNRLYWYRQTLGQGPEFLTYFQNEAQLEKSRLLSDRFSAERPKGSFSTLEIQRTEQGDSAMYLCASSFYNEQFFGPGTRLTVL.

This clonotype was counted only a few times. V gene TRBV5-1 combines with J gene TRBJ1-6; weak D call: TRBD1 (5 bases). Germline V gene lookup returns CDR1 SGHRS and CDR2 YFSETQ. This CDR3 contains 13 residues. V lost 5 bases and J lost 10, with 13 bases in between. The CDR3 region is CASSLVGESPLHF. The CDR3 coding sequence is TGCGCCAGCAGTCTGGTGGGGGAATCACCCCTCCACTTT.

V and J are TRBV6-2 or TRBV6-3 and TRBJ1-1, with unresolved D. V lost 5 bases to trimming and J lost 5 bases, with 9 bases between them. The CDR3 loop spans 12 amino acids. Germline loops: CDR1 MNHEY, CDR2 SVGEGT. CDR3 amino acids: CASSPGQTEAFF. DNA of the CDR3: TGTGCCAGCAGTCCCGGGCAAACTGAAGCTTTCTTT.

This clonotype was observed a single time. The junction and the germline gene differ at one end; a read error may be behind it. The chain is built from TRBV20-1 and TRBJ2-1; 8 nucleotides line up with TRBD1. Looked up from germline, CDR1 is DFQATT and CDR2 is SNEGSKA (reference sequence). CDR3 length equals 15 residues. The CDR3 DNA is TGCAGTGCTAGAGCCAACTACAGGGGGTACAATGAGCAGCTCTTC. Its protein product is CSARANYRGYNEQLF.

The table lists this clonotype with a few counts. The chain couples TRBV6-2 or TRBV6-3 to TRBJ2-7; D is undetermined. The CDR3 sequence is 14 residues long. V lost 0 bases to trimming and J lost 4 bases, with 10 bases between them. CDR1 is MNHEY, CDR2 SVGEGT, per germline. Here the CDR3 DNA reads TGTGCCAGCAGTTACTCGAGGCCTCGTTACGAGCAGTACTTC. The encoded protein is CASSYSRPRYEQYF.